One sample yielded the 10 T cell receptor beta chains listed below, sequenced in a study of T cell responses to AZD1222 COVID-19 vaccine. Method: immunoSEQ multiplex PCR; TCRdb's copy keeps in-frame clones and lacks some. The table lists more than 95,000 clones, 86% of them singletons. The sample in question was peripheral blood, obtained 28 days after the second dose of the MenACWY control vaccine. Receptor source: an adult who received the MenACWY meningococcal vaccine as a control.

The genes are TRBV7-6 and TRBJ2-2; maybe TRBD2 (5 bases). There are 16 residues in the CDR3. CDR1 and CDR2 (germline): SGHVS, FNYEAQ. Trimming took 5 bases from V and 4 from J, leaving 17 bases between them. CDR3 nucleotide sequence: TGTGCCAGCAGCCTAACTAGGGAACTACCCACCGGGGAGCTGTTTTTT. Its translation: CASSLTRELPTGELFF.

This CDR3 is CASSETASNQPQHF. The CDR3, as DNA: TGTGCCAGTAGTGAGACAGCAAGCAATCAGCCCCAGCATTTT. The V and J genes are TRBV19 and TRBJ1-5, with D perhaps matching TRBD1 (5 bases). The CDR3 loop spans 14 amino acids. Germline V gene sequence: CDR1 LNHDA, CDR2 SQIVND (reference sequence). Trimming stripped 5 bases from V and 1 base from J, with 9 bases between.

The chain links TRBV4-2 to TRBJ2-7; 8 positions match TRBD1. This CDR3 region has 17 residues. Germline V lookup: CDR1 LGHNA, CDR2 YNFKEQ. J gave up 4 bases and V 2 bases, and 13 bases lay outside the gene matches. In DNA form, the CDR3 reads TGTGCCAGCAGCCAACTCTTGACCGGGACAGGAGATTACGAGCAGTACTTC. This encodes CASSQLLTGTGDYEQYF.

The CDR3 nucleotides read TGCGCCAGCAGCCAGGAGCGGACAGTGAACACTGAAGCTTTCTTT. The encoded protein is CASSQERTVNTEAFF. The chain joins TRBV4-3 to TRBJ1-1; maybe TRBD1 (6 bases). The length of the CDR3 is 15 residues. V lost 3 bases, J lost 0 bases, and 11 bases lay in between. Germline lookup yields CDR1 LGHNA and CDR2 YSLEER.

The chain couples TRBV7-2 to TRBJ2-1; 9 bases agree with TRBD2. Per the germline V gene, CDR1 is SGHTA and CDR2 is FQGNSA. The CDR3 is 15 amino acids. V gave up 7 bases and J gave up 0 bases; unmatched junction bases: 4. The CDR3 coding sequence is TGTGCCAGCACCCTTAGCGGGAGCTCCTACAATGAGCAGTTCTTC. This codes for CASTLSGSSYNEQFF. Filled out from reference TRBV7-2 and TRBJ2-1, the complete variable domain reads GAGVSQSPSNKVTEKGKDVELRCDPISGHTALYWYRQSLGQGLEFLIYFQGNSAPDKSGLPSDRFSAERTGGSVSTLTIQRTQQEDSAVYLCASTLSGSSYNEQFFGPGTRLTVL.

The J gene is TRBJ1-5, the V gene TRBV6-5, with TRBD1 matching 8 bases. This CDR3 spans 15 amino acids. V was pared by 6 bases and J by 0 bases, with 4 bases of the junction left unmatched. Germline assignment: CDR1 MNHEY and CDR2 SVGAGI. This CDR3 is CASRTTGDSNQPQHF. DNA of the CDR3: TGTGCCAGCAGAACGACAGGGGATAGCAATCAGCCCCAGCATTTT.

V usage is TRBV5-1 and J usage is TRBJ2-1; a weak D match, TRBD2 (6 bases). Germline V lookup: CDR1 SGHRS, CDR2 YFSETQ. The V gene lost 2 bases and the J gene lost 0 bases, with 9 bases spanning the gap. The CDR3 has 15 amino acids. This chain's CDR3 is CASSFGGSSYNEQFF. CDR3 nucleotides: TGCGCCAGCAGCTTTGGGGGGAGCTCCTACAATGAGCAGTTCTTC.

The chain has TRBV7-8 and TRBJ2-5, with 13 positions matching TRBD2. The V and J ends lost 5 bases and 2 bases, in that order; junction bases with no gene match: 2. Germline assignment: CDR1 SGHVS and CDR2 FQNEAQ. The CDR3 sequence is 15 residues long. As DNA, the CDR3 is TGTGCCAGCAGCCAGGGACTAGCGGGACAAGAGACCCAGTACTTC. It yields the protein CASSQGLAGQETQYF.

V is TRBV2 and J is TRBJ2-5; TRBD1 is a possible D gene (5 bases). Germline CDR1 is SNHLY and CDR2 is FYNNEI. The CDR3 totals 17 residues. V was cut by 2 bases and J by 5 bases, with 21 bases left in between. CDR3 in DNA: TGTGCCAGCAGTGAAATTTTAGGGGAATACGGCCGCGAGACCCAGTACTTC. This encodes CASSEILGEYGRETQYF. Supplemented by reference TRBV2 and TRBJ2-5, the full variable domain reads EPEVTQTPSHQVTQMGQEVILRCVPISNHLYFYWYRQILGQKVEFLVSFYNNEISEKSEIFDDQFSVERPDGSNFTLKIRSTKLEDSAMYFCASSEILGEYGRETQYFGPGTRLLVL.

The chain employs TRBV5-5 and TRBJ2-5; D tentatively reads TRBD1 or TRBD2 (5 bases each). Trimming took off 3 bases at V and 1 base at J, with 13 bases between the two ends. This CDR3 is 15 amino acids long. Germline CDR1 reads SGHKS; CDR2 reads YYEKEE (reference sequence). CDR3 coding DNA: TGTGCCAGCAGCTCCGGGGCCGGGGTCCAAGAGACCCAGTACTTC. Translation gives CASSSGAGVQETQYF.